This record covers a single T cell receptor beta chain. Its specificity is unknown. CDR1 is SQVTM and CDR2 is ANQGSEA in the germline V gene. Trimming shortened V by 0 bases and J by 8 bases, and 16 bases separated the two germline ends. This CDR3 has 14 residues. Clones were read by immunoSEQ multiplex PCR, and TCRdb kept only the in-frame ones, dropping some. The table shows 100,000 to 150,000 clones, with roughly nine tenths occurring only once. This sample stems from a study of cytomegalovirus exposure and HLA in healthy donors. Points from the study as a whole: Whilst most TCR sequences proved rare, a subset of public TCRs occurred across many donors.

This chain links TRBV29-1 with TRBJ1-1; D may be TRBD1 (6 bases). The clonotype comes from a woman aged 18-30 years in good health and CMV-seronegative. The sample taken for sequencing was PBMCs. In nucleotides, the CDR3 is TGCAGCGTTGAAGATCTTCCGACAGGCCGGGAAGCTTTCTTT. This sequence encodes CSVEDLPTGREAFF.